This T cell receptor (beta chain) appears in the sequencing data of a study of cytomegalovirus exposure and HLA in healthy donors. Everyone who donated was a healthy bone marrow donor. The CDR3 totals 13 residues. Germline loops: CDR1 LNHDA, CDR2 SQIVND (reference sequence). V was pared by 6 bases and J by 0 bases, with 9 bases between. Use of 60 Vbeta and 13 Jbeta primers characterized the PCR. Sequencing was performed with immunoSEQ multiplex PCR; in TCRdb, only in-frame clones are kept and a portion is missing. The table has some 150,000 clones, roughly 79% seen once. Specimen: PBMCs. The chain uses TRBV19 and TRBJ2-7; the D is unclear. The sequence came from a woman aged 40-49 years in good health and CMV-seronegative. CDR3 bases: TGTGCCAGTAGCTCGGCGGACTCCTACGAGCAGTACTTC. Its translation is CASSSADSYEQYF.